Below, 22 T cell receptor beta chains from the same sample are listed, as sequenced in a study of blood T cell repertoires in COVID-19. Repertoires were generated with immunoSEQ multiplex PCR, while TCRdb's copy carries only in-frame clones and drops some. The sample includes about 260,000 clones, about 86% of them seen just once. What was sequenced was PBMCs or T cells enriched from blood (not recorded which). These receptors were obtained from a man under 40 with acute COVID-19.

This clone was seen a single time. The same CDR3 arises from other DNA sequences in this sample as well. V and J are TRBV24-1 and TRBJ1-2, with D uncertain. CDR1 KGHDR and CDR2 SFDVKD come from the germline V gene. CDR3 length equals 12 residues. Trimming removed 6 bases from V and 2 bases from J, with 6 bases in between. CDR3 region: CATSPSNYGYTF. The CDR3 DNA reads as TGTGCCACCAGTCCGTCCAACTATGGCTACACCTTC.

This rearrangement joins TRBV7-9 to TRBJ2-5; the match to TRBD1 covers 12 bases. Trimming at V came to 5 bases and at J to 5 bases, leaving 6 bases not matched to a gene. The germline gives CDR1 SEHNR, CDR2 FQNEAQ (reference sequence). The CDR3 contains 15 residues. The CDR3: CASSLGTGGMETQYF. The CDR3 DNA is TGTGCCAGCAGCCTAGGGACAGGGGGCATGGAGACCCAGTACTTC.

The chain is built from TRBV5-1 and TRBJ1-1; TRBD1 matches 11 bases. V was clipped by 0 bases and J by 5 bases; unmatched bases: 6. The CDR3 runs to 16 residues. The germline CDR1 and CDR2 sequences are SGHRS and YFSETQ. The chain's CDR3 is CASSLATGQGGTEAFF. DNA of the CDR3: TGCGCCAGCAGCTTGGCAACGGGACAGGGGGGAACTGAAGCTTTCTTT.

The V gene is TRBV5-6, the J gene TRBJ1-1; tentative D call: TRBD1 (5 bases). Trimming removed 0 bases from V and 0 bases from J, with 9 bases in between. Germline V lookup: CDR1 SGHDT, CDR2 YYEEEE. The CDR3 spans 15 residues. The CDR3 sequence is CASSLVDSLNTEAFF. CDR3 in DNA: TGTGCCAGCAGCTTGGTTGACAGTCTGAACACTGAAGCTTTCTTT.

The chain employs TRBV18 and TRBJ2-6; 9 positions match TRBD1. The V segment lost 3 bases and the J segment 2 bases; nucleotides outside the gene matches: 8. The germline V gene has CDR1 KGHSH and CDR2 LQKENI. This CDR3 spans 18 amino acids. CDR3 coding DNA: TGTGCCAGCTCACCCGAAACAGGGGGCGGCACTGGGGCCAACGTCCTGACTTTC. Protein sequence: CASSPETGGGTGANVLTF.

DNA for the CDR3: TGTGCCATCAGTGCCGGGACAGGGCCCTACGAGCAGTACGTC. Translating it yields CAISAGTGPYEQYV. The genes are TRBV10-3 and TRBJ2-7, with 9 bases lining up with TRBD1. CDR1 is ENHRY, CDR2 SYGVKD, per germline. This CDR3 is built from 14 residues. Trimming cost V 4 bases and J 2 bases; bases outside gene matches: 3.

This chain links TRBV5-1 with TRBJ2-7; D perhaps matches TRBD2 (5 bases). Germline values: CDR1 SGHRS, CDR2 YFSETQ. V was clipped by 2 bases and J by 7 bases, with 19 bases between them. CDR3 length equals 15 residues. As DNA, the CDR3 is TGCGCCAGCAGCTTTAACGGCGGCCCGGAGCGGGAGCAGTACGTC. Its translation: CASSFNGGPEREQYV.

The chain carries TRBV28 and TRBJ2-5; weak D call: TRBD2 (7 bases). Germline CDR1 MDHEN, CDR2 SYDVKM. The CDR3 covers 14 residues. V was cut by 3 bases and J by 5 bases, with 13 bases left in between. CDR3 DNA: TGTGCCAGCAGTTTTGGGGGGGCGACGGAGACCCAGTACTTC. Residues: CASSFGGATETQYF.

V usage is TRBV2 and J usage is TRBJ1-2, with D possibly TRBD1 on 6 matching bases. The V gene lost 5 bases and the J gene lost 6 bases, with 7 bases spanning the gap. The CDR3 spans 11 residues. In germline, CDR1 is SNHLY, CDR2 FYNNEI. The CDR3 DNA is TGTGCCAGCAGTCGGACAGATGGCTACACCTTC. Protein product: CASSRTDGYTF.

The chain combines TRBV5-1 with TRBJ1-3; D might be TRBD1 (6 bases). V was shortened by 0 bases and J by 4 bases, with 11 bases between the two germline ends. The CDR3 consists of 15 residues. Germline V CDR1 and CDR2: SGHRS, YFSETQ. In DNA, the CDR3 is TGCGCCAGCAGCTTGGACAGGGCGGCCGGAAACACCATATATTTT. The encoded protein is CASSLDRAAGNTIYF.

As to this clone: This CDR3 is also generated by other DNA sequences in the sample. The rearrangement joins TRBV7-9 to TRBJ2-7, with TRBD1 matching over 10 bases. The CDR3 sequence is 15 residues long. CDR1 is SEHNR and CDR2 is FQNEAQ in the germline V gene (reference sequence). V dropped 5 bases and J dropped 0; count of bases not matched to a gene: 4. CDR3 protein: CASSPGTGDSYEQYV. The DNA of the CDR3 is TGTGCCAGCAGCCCAGGGACAGGGGACTCCTACGAGCAGTACGTC.

The gene calls are TRBV28 and TRBJ1-3, with D uncertain. The CDR3 totals 12 residues. V lost 3 bases, J lost 2 bases, and 2 bases lay in between. Germline loops: CDR1 MDHEN, CDR2 SYDVKM. CDR3 sequence (DNA): TGTGCCAGCAGTTTTACTGGAAACACCATATATTTT. Translating it yields CASSFTGNTIYF. Full variable domain (remainder filled in from reference TRBV28 and TRBJ1-3): DVKVTQSSRYLVKRTGEKVFLECVQDMDHENMFWYRQDPGLGLRLIYFSYDVKMKEKGDIPEGYSVSREKKERFSLILESASTNQTSMYLCASSFTGNTIYFGEGSWLTVV.

The chain joins TRBV5-4 to TRBJ2-1, with 8 bases aligning to TRBD2. The CDR3 contains 14 residues. The J segment lost 7 bases and the V segment lost 0 bases, leaving 3 bases of the junction unmatched. The germline V gene has CDR1 SGHNT and CDR2 YYREEE (reference sequence). The CDR3 is CASSLAGGINEQFF. CDR3 DNA sequence: TGTGCCAGCAGCTTGGCGGGGGGGATTAATGAGCAGTTCTTC.

The chain employs TRBV5-5 and TRBJ1-4, with 8 bases lining up with TRBD1. V lost 4 bases, J lost 0 bases, and 11 bases stayed unmatched. Germline V lookup: CDR1 SGHKS, CDR2 YYEKEE (reference sequence). The CDR3 runs 18 residues. The CDR3 is CASSHLRDRGSTNEKLFF. The DNA for the CDR3 is TGTGCCAGCAGCCATCTTAGAGACAGGGGTTCAACTAATGAAAAACTGTTTTTT.

In its sample, this clone was seen a few times. The gene calls are TRBV5-6 and TRBJ1-3, with TRBD1 matching over 7 bases. This CDR3 region has 14 residues. Germline V gives CDR1 SGHDT, CDR2 YYEEEE. The trim removed 4 bases at V and 4 bases at J, leaving 5 bases unmatched. Here the CDR3 DNA reads TGTGCCAGCAGCGTACAGGGGTCGGGAAACACCATATATTTT. This encodes CASSVQGSGNTIYF.

This chain links TRBV24-1 with TRBJ1-2, with 7 positions matching TRBD1. The germline CDR1 and CDR2 sequences are KGHDR and SFDVKD. With V trimmed by 4 bases and J by 3 bases, 4 bases remained unmatched. This CDR3 contains 14 residues. DNA for the CDR3: TGTGCCACCAGTGACAGACAGGGCGACTATGGCTACACCTTC. Amino acid sequence: CATSDRQGDYGYTF.

The rearrangement links TRBV29-1 to TRBJ2-1; 8 bases fit TRBD1. Unmatched junction bases numbered 6, after V lost 8 bases and J lost 0 bases. From germline, CDR1 is SQVTM and CDR2 ANQGSEA. There are 14 residues in the CDR3. The CDR3 DNA follows: TGCAGCTCCTGGACAGGGAGCTCCTACAATGAGCAGTTCTTC. Translating it yields CSSWTGSSYNEQFF.

The chain employs TRBV20-1 and TRBJ2-3; a possible D gene is TRBD2 (6 bases). Trimming removed 3 bases at V and 3 bases at J, with 10 bases between. The germline CDR1 and CDR2 sequences are DFQATT and SNEGSKA (reference sequence). The CDR3 has 13 residues. CDR3 sequence: CSASSGRTDTQYF. The CDR3 DNA follows: TGCAGTGCTAGTAGCGGTAGGACAGATACGCAGTATTTT.

The chain recombines TRBV27 with TRBJ1-1; possible D gene TRBD1, 6 bases. The CDR3 covers 15 residues. V lost 5 bases and J lost 3, with 16 bases in between. Germline values: CDR1 MNHEY, CDR2 SMNVEV (reference sequence). The CDR3 coding sequence is TGTGCCAGCAGTCACCTACAGGGTATCGACACTGAAGCTTTCTTT. Protein: CASSHLQGIDTEAFF.

The chain links TRBV2 to TRBJ1-4, with TRBD1 matching 10 bases. V lost 3 bases to trimming and J lost 7 bases; unmatched junction nucleotides: 2. Germline V gene data show CDR1 as SNHLY and CDR2 as FYNNEI. This CDR3 contains 14 residues. The CDR3 bases are TGTGCCAGCAGTGAGACAGGGGGCTTTGAAAAACTGTTTTTT. Amino acids: CASSETGGFEKLFF.

The J gene is TRBJ2-1, the V gene TRBV13, with 10 bases that match TRBD2. The CDR3 length is 15 residues. Germline trimming cut 5 bases from V and 8 bases from J; bases unmatched to any gene: 9. Germline CDR1 and CDR2: PRHDT and FYEKMQ (reference sequence). CDR3 nucleotides: TGTGCCAGCAGCGGCAGCGGGGGGGCATTCTATGAGCAGTTCTTC. Translating it yields CASSGSGGAFYEQFF.

For the CDR3, the DNA is TGTGCCAGCAGTCGTACAGGGGGCAAGTCCTACAATGAGCAGTTCTTC. Its translation is CASSRTGGKSYNEQFF. The J gene is TRBJ2-1, the V gene TRBV6-6; 9 nucleotides match TRBD1. CDR3 length: 16 residues. With 5 bases clipped from V and 1 base from J, the junction kept 6 bases outside the gene matches. Germline lookup yields CDR1 MNHNY and CDR2 SVGAGI (reference sequence).